A single sample is the source of the 6 T cell receptor beta chains below, sequenced in a study of blood T cell repertoires in COVID-19 (dated by TCRdb to 2020 to 2021). The library came from the immunoSEQ multiplex PCR assay. The table was pulled from immuneACCESS by TCRdb, which kept in-frame rearrangements only. Such tables lose some clones; where checked, under half of the loss comes from unresolved V genes, and the rest has no known cause. The sample has roughly 100,000 clones on record, over 70% of them singletons. Clones ranked in the top ten supply 10% to 15% of the sample. The sample taken for sequencing was peripheral blood. Receptors originate from a human donor in a cohort sampled during active or convalescent COVID-19.

The chain links TRBV28 to TRBJ1-4, with TRBD1 matching over 7 bases. Germline-derived CDR1 and CDR2 are MDHEN and SYDVKM. V was clipped by 4 bases and J by 11 bases; unmatched bases: 10. This CDR3 is built from 14 residues. The CDR3 sequence: CASSYRDSIRKLFF. In DNA, the CDR3 is TGTGCCAGCAGTTACCGGGACAGCATTCGGAAACTGTTTTTT.

The V and J genes are TRBV9 and TRBJ1-5, with 7 nucleotides matching TRBD1. This CDR3 is built from 14 residues. J gave up 7 bases and V 3 bases, and 7 bases lay outside the gene matches. Germline V gene lookup returns CDR1 SGDLS and CDR2 YYNGEE. Here the CDR3 reads CASSGGQVYQPQHF. CDR3 DNA sequence: TGTGCCAGCAGCGGTGGACAGGTATACCAGCCCCAGCATTTT.

The chain employs TRBV7-9 and TRBJ2-7; the match to TRBD1 covers 9 bases. Germline trimming cut 6 bases from V and 5 bases from J; bases unmatched to any gene: 5. Germline V gene data show CDR1 as SEHNR and CDR2 as FQNEAQ (reference sequence). This CDR3 spans 13 amino acids. The CDR3 reads CASRPTGGNEQYF. The CDR3 coding sequence is TGTGCCAGCAGGCCTACAGGGGGCAACGAGCAGTACTTC.

The V and J genes are TRBV5-1 and TRBJ2-2, with 7 bases lining up with TRBD1. The CDR3 covers 14 residues. The ends lost 5 bases at V and 7 bases at J; junction bases unmatched: 8. Per the germline V gene, CDR1 is SGHRS and CDR2 is YFSETQ. The CDR3 region has the DNA TGCGCCAGCAGGCTGACAGGGTCGGGCGGGGAGCTGTTTTTT. The encoded protein is CASRLTGSGGELFF.

The rearrangement uses TRBV6-4 and TRBJ1-5; no reliable D call. The germline V gene encodes CDR1 MRHNA and CDR2 SNTAGT. With 5 bases removed from V and 6 bases from J, the gap between germline ends came to 11 bases. The CDR3 runs 13 residues. The CDR3: CASSREEGQPQHF. CDR3 in DNA: TGTGCCAGCAGTCGGGAGGAGGGTCAGCCCCAGCATTTT.

The rearrangement links TRBV24-1 to TRBJ1-5, with TRBD1 as a possible D gene (6 bases). CDR1 KGHDR and CDR2 SFDVKD come from the germline V gene. Trimming removed 4 bases from V and 2 bases from J, with 8 bases in between. This CDR3 spans 14 amino acids. The CDR3 region is CATSEAGGNQPQHF. Here the CDR3 DNA reads TGTGCCACCAGTGAGGCAGGGGGCAATCAGCCCCAGCATTTT.